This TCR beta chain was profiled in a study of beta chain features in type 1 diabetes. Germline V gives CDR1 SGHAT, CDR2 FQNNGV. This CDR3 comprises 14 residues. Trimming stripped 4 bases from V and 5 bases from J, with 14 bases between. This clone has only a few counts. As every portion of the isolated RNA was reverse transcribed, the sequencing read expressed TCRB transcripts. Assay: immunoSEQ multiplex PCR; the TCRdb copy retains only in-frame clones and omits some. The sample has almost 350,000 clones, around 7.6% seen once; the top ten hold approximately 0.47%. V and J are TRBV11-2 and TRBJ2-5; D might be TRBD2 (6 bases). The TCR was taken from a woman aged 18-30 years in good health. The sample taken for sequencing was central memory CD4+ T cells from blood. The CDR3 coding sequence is TGTGCCAGCAGCTCCTGGGACTTGGGGGAGACCCAGTACTTC. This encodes CASSSWDLGETQYF.